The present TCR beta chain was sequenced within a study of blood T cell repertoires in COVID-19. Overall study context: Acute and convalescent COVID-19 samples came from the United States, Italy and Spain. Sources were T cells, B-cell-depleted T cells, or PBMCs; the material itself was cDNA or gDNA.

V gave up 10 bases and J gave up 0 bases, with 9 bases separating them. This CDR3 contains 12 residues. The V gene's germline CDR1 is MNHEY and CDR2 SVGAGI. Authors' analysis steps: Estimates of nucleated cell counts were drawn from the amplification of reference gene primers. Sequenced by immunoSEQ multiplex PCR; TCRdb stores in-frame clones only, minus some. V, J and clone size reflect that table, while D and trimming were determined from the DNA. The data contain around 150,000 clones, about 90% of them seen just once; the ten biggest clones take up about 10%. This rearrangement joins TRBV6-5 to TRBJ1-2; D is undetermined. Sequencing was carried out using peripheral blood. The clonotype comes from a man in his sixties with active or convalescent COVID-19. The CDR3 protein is CATGDANYGYTF. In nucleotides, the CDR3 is TGTGCCACGGGAGACGCTAACTATGGCTACACCTTC.